Below are 16 T cell receptor beta chains sequenced from a single sample in a study of shared clonotypes between healthy human individuals. Generated by immunoSEQ multiplex PCR, the TCRdb table keeps only in-frame clones and is missing some. The profile covers millions of clones, with 90% to 95% appearing a single time and around 0.15% taken by the ten largest. Source material: naive CD4+ T cells sorted from blood. Subset here: CD45RA+ positively selected. These receptors came from a man younger than 35 in good health.

The chain employs TRBV5-1 and TRBJ2-1; D is perhaps TRBD1 (6 bases). The CDR3 has 15 amino acids. Germline-derived CDR1 and CDR2 are SGHRS and YFSETQ. The V gene lost 0 bases and the J gene lost 4 bases, with 11 bases spanning the gap. CDR3 sequence reads: CASSLGDTPYNEQFF. The CDR3 bases are TGCGCCAGCAGCTTGGGGGACACCCCATACAATGAGCAGTTCTTC.

This chain uses TRBV27 with TRBJ2-2; possibly TRBD1 for D (6 bases). The germline CDR1 and CDR2 sequences are MNHEY and SMNVEV (reference sequence). V dropped 7 bases and J dropped 5 bases, with 8 bases sitting between them. The CDR3 runs 12 residues. CDR3 coding DNA: TGTGCCAGCACCCAGGGGACCGGGGAGCTGTTTTTT. Its protein is CASTQGTGELFF.

This chain joins TRBV10-3 and TRBJ1-5; D may be TRBD1 (5 bases). Germline-derived CDR1 and CDR2 are ENHRY and SYGVKD. V shed 2 bases and J shed 0 bases, with 8 bases lying between them. The CDR3 runs to 15 residues. Here the CDR3 reads CAISETGYSNQPQHF. In DNA form, the CDR3 reads TGTGCCATCAGTGAGACAGGCTATAGCAATCAGCCCCAGCATTTT.

The rearrangement links TRBV6-1 to TRBJ2-1; D is undetermined. Germline V gene data show CDR1 as MNHNS and CDR2 as SASEGT. The CDR3 extends over 12 amino acids. Trimming took off 1 base at V and 10 bases at J, with 8 bases between the two ends. CDR3 nucleotides: TGTGCCAGCAGTGAAGGGGTTTGGGAGCAGTTCTTC. Encoded protein: CASSEGVWEQFF.

This clone appeared a single time. This chain links TRBV1 with TRBJ2-1; no check of the table's D call, TRBD2, against the DNA was made. TRBV1 is listed as a pseudogene. CDR3 length: 16 residues. This CDR3 reads CTSNPGLAGTLNEQFF. CDR3 DNA sequence: TGCACCAGCAACCCGGGACTAGCGGGAACCTTGAATGAGCAGTTCTTC.

The chain uses TRBV7-8 and TRBJ2-7; D may be TRBD1 (6 bases). The ends were cut back, 5 bases at V and 0 bases at J, with 14 bases in the middle. Germline-derived CDR1 and CDR2 are SGHVS and FQNEAQ. The CDR3 runs to 15 residues. The DNA for the CDR3 is TGTGCCAGCAGCAGCGGCCCGGACAGCTCCTACGAGCAGTACTTC. Translation: CASSSGPDSSYEQYF.

The chain is built from TRBV5-1 and TRBJ2-3, with D possibly being TRBD1 (6 bases). Germline loops: CDR1 SGHRS, CDR2 YFSETQ. Trimming took 3 bases from V and 5 from J, leaving 19 bases between them. The CDR3 is made up of 16 amino acids. CDR3 DNA sequence: TGCGCCAGCAGCTCCTTACTCGGACAGAGAGGAGATACGCAGTATTTT. Translating gives CASSSLLGQRGDTQYF.

J is TRBJ2-5 and V is TRBV7-2, with 11 bases lining up with TRBD1. Germline-derived CDR1 and CDR2 are SGHTA and FQGNSA. The CDR3 totals 17 residues. The J segment lost 4 bases and the V segment lost 5 bases, leaving 12 bases of the junction unmatched. The CDR3 nucleotides are TGTGCCAGCAGCCCAGGGGACAGGGGGGGTTACCTAGAGACCCAGTACTTC. This translates into CASSPGDRGGYLETQYF.

V usage is TRBV7-6 and J usage is TRBJ1-5; D not resolved. Trimming cost V 5 bases and J 0 bases, with 20 bases left between them. The germline V gene has CDR1 SGHVS and CDR2 FNYEAQ. There are 18 residues in the CDR3. As DNA, the CDR3 is TGTGCCAGCAGCCCCCCTGCCTCCTGGACGGATAGCAATCAGCCCCAGCATTTT. Protein sequence: CASSPPASWTDSNQPQHF.

V and J are TRBV15 and TRBJ2-7, with 7 bases matching TRBD2. The CDR3 has 16 amino acids. The J segment lost 2 bases and the V segment lost 0 bases, leaving 7 bases of the junction unmatched. Germline V CDR1 and CDR2: LNHNV, YYDKDF (reference sequence). The CDR3 coding sequence is TGTGCCACCAGCAGAGAAGCGGGGATTAGGCCCTACGAGCAGTACTTC. Its translation: CATSREAGIRPYEQYF. Together with reference TRBV15 and TRBJ2-7, the CDR3 gives the full variable domain: DAMVIQNPRYQVTQFGKPVTLSCSQTLNHNVMYWYQQKSSQAPKLLFHYYDKDFNNEADTPDNFQSRRPNTSFCFLDIRSPGLGDTAMYLCATSREAGIRPYEQYFGPGTRLTVT.

This sequence joins TRBV6-5 and TRBJ1-5; no reliable D call. The length of the CDR3 is 13 residues. Deletions cut 4 bases from V and 3 bases from J, with 7 bases between. CDR1 is MNHEY and CDR2 is SVGAGI in the germline V gene. The CDR3 coding sequence is TGTGCCAGCAGTTTTCGCATCAATCAGCCCCAGCATTTT. Protein product: CASSFRINQPQHF.

The chain uses TRBV4-3 and TRBJ2-2, with 7 bases identical to TRBD2. This CDR3 spans 17 amino acids. V shed 0 bases and J 4 bases; nucleotides not matched to a gene: 8. The germline V gene encodes CDR1 LGHNA and CDR2 YSLEER. The CDR3 bases are TGCGCCAGCAGCCAAGATTGGCGGGAGTTGGGCACCGGGGAGCTGTTTTTT. Residues: CASSQDWRELGTGELFF.

The J gene is TRBJ1-2, the V gene TRBV20-1, with D unclear. Trimming shortened V by 2 bases and J by 8 bases, and 9 bases separated the two germline ends. The length of the CDR3 is 11 residues. Germline values: CDR1 DFQATT, CDR2 SNEGSKA (reference sequence). In DNA, the CDR3 is TGCAGTGCTAGATCCCTCATGGGCTACACCTTC. Protein product: CSARSLMGYTF.

The chain carries TRBV6-5 and TRBJ1-5; possible D gene TRBD1, 5 bases. The CDR3 consists of 15 residues. CDR1 is MNHEY and CDR2 is SVGAGI in the germline V gene. The V end was cut by 2 bases, the J end by 2 bases, with 10 bases between. The CDR3 is CASSYTDRGNQPQHF. The CDR3, as DNA: TGTGCCAGCAGTTACACTGACAGAGGCAATCAGCCCCAGCATTTT.

This chain links TRBV6-1 with TRBJ1-6; TRBD1 matches 7 bases. The germline V gene has CDR1 MNHNS and CDR2 SASEGT. The length of the CDR3 is 19 residues. The ends lost 4 bases at V and 0 bases at J; junction bases unmatched: 12. The DNA of the CDR3 is TGTGCCAGCAGTGTCTCAGGCGGGACAGCCAGCTCCTATAATTCACCCCTCCACTTT. As protein: CASSVSGGTASSYNSPLHF.

The gene calls are TRBV10-3 and TRBJ1-2; 7 nucleotides match TRBD1. The ends lost 7 bases at V and 4 bases at J; junction bases unmatched: 9. The germline V gene encodes CDR1 ENHRY and CDR2 SYGVKD. The CDR3 is 14 residues long. CDR3 nucleotide sequence: TGTGCCATCACTCGGGACAGAGAACCCTATGGCTACACCTTC. It specifies CAITRDREPYGYTF.